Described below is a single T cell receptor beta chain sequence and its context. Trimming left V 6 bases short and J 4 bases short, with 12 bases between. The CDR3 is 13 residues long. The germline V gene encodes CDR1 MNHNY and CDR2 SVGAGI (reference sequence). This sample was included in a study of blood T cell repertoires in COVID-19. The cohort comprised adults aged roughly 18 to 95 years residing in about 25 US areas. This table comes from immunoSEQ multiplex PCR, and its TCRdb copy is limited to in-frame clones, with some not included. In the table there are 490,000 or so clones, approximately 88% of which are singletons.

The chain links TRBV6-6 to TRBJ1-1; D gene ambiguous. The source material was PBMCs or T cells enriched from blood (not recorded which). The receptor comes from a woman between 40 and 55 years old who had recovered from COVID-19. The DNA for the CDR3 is TGTGCCAGCAGGCCACCGGGGTCCACTGAAGCTTTCTTT. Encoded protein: CASRPPGSTEAFF.